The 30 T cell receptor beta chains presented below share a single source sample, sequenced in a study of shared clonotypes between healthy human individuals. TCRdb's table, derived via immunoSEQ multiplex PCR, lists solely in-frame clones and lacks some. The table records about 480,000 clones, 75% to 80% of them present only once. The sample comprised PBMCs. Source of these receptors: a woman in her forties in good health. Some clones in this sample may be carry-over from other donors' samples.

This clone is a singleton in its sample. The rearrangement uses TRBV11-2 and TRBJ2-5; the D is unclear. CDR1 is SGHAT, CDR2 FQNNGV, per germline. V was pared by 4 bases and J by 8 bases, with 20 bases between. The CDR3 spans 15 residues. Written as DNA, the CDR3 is TGTGCCAGCAGCTCAAACCCTGATCGCGGTAGTACCCAGTACTTC. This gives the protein CASSSNPDRGSTQYF.

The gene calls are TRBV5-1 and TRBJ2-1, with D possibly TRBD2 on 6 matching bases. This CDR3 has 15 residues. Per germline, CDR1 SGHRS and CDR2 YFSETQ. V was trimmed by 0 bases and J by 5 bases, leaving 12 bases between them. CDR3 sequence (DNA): TGCGCCAGCAGCTTGGGGCGGGAACCCCACAATGAGCAGTTCTTC. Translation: CASSLGREPHNEQFF.

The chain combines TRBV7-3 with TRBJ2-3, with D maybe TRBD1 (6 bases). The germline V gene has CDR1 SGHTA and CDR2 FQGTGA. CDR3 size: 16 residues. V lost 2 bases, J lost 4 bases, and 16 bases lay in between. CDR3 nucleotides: TGTGCCAGCAGCTTACCAACAGGGTACGGCGCAGATACGCAGTATTTT. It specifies CASSLPTGYGADTQYF.

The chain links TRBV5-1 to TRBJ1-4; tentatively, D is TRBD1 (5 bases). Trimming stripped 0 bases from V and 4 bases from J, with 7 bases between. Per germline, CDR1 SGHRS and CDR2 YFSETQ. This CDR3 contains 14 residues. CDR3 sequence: CASSLGQRNEKLFF. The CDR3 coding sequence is TGCGCCAGCAGCTTGGGACAGCGTAATGAAAAACTGTTTTTT.

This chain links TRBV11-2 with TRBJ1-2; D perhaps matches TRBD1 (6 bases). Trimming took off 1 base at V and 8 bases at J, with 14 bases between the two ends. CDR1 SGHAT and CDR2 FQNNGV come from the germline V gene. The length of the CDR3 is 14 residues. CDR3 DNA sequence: TGTGCCAGCAGCTTAGGGACAGCGGCCGGCGGCTACACCTTC. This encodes CASSLGTAAGGYTF.

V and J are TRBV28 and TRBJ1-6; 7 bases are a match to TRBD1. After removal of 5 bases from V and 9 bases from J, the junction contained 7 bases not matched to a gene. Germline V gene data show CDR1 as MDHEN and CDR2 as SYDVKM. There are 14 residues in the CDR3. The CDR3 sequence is CASSAGTATSPLHF. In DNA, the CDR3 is TGTGCCAGCAGTGCGGGGACAGCGACTTCACCCCTCCACTTT. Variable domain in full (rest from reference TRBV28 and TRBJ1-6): DVKVTQSSRYLVKRTGEKVFLECVQDMDHENMFWYRQDPGLGLRLIYFSYDVKMKEKGDIPEGYSVSREKKERFSLILESASTNQTSMYLCASSAGTATSPLHFGNGTRLTVT.

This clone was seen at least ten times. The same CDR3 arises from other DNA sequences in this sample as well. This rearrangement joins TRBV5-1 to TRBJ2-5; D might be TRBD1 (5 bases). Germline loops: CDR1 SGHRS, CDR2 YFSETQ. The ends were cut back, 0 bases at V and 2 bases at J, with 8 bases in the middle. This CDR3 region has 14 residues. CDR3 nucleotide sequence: TGCGCCAGCAGCTTGGGACAGAATCAAGAGACCCAGTACTTC. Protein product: CASSLGQNQETQYF.

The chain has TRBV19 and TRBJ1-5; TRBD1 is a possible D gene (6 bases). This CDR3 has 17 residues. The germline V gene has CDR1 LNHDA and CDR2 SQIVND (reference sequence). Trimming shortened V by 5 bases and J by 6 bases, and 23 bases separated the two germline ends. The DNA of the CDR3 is TGTGCCAGTAGTGACGGCGGATTCGGGGGGGCGGGTCAGCCCCAGCATTTT. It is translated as CASSDGGFGGAGQPQHF.

Written as DNA, the CDR3 is TGTGCCAGCAGCTTAGGTAGCGGGAGGGTGACAGATACGCAGTATTTT. It encodes CASSLGSGRVTDTQYF. This chain connects TRBV7-2 to TRBJ2-3; 11 nucleotides agree with TRBD2. This CDR3 is 16 amino acids long. After removal of 1 base from V and 3 bases from J, the junction contained 3 bases not matched to a gene. The germline gives CDR1 SGHTA, CDR2 FQGNSA.

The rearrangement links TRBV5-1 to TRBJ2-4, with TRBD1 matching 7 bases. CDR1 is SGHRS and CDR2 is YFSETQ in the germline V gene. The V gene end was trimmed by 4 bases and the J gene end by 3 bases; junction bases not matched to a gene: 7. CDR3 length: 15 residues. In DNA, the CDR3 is TGCGCCAGCAGCATAAACAGGGGAAGCAAAAACATTCAGTACTTC. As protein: CASSINRGSKNIQYF.

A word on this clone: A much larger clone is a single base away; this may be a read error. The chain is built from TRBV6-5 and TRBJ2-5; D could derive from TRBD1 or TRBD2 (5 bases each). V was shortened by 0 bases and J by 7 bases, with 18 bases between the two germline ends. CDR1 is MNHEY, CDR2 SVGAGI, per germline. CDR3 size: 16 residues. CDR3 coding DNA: TGTGCCAGCAGTTACTCGCAGCGGTTCGGTACAGGGACCCAGTACTTC. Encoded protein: CASSYSQRFGTGTQYF.

Here the CDR3 DNA reads TGTGCCAGCAGCTTAGACCAGGTGATCGTCTATGGCTACACCTTC. Amino acid sequence: CASSLDQVIVYGYTF. V gene TRBV7-8 combines with J gene TRBJ1-2; D is ambiguous. Per the germline V gene, CDR1 is SGHVS and CDR2 is FQNEAQ. This CDR3 is 15 amino acids long. Trimming took off 1 base at V and 4 bases at J, with 13 bases between the two ends.

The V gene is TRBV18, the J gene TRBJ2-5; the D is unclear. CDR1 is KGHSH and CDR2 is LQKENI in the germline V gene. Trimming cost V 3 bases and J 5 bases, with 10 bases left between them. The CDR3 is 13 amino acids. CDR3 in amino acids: CASSPRLAETQYF. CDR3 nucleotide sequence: TGTGCCAGCTCACCCCGTCTTGCGGAGACCCAGTACTTC.

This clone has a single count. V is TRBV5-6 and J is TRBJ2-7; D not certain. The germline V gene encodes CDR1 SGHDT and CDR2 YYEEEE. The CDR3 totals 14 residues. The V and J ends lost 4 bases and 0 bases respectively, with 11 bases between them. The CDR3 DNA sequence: TGTGCCAGCAGCGCCGGTCCCAGCTCCTACGAGCAGTACTTC. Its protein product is CASSAGPSSYEQYF. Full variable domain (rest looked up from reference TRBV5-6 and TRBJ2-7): DAGVTQSPTHLIKTRGQQVTLRCSPKSGHDTVSWYQQALGQGPQFIFQYYEEEERQRGNFPDRFSGHQFPNYSSELNVNALLLGDSALYLCASSAGPSSYEQYFGPGTRLTVT.

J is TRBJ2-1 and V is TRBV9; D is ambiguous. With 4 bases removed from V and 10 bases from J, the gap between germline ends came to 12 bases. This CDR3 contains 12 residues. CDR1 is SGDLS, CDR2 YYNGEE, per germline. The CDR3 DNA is TGTGCCAGCAGCCGCGGCCTGAGGGAGCAGTTCTTC. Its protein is CASSRGLREQFF.

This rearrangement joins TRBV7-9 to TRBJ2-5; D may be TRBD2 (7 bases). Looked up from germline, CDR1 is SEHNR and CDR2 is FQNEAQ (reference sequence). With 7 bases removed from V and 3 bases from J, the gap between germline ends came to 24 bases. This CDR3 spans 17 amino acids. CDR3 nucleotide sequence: TGTGCCAGCAACAACCCTCTGGGCGGAGGGGGGGAAGAGACCCAGTACTTC. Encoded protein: CASNNPLGGGGEETQYF.

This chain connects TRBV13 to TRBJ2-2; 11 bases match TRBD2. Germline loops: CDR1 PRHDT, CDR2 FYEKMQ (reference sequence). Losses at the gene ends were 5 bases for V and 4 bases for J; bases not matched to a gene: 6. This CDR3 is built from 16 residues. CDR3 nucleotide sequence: TGTGCCAGCAGCAAACTAGCGGGAGTAAGCACCGGGGAGCTGTTTTTT. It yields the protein CASSKLAGVSTGELFF.

The CDR3 bases are TGTGCCAGCAGTTTTAGGGGCAGGACCTCTCGAGAGCAGTACTTC. This codes for CASSFRGRTSREQYF. The chain combines TRBV6-9 with TRBJ2-7, with a possible D match to TRBD1 (5 bases). Trimming took 4 bases from V and 7 from J, leaving 20 bases between them. CDR3 size: 15 residues. Germline assignment: CDR1 MNHGY and CDR2 SVAAGI.

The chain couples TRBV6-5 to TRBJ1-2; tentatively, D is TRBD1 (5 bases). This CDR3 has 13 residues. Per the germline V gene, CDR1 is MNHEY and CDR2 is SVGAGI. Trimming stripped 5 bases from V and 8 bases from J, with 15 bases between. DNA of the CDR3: TGTGCCAGCAGTGGGGGGGGAATAAAAGGCTACACCTTC. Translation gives CASSGGGIKGYTF.

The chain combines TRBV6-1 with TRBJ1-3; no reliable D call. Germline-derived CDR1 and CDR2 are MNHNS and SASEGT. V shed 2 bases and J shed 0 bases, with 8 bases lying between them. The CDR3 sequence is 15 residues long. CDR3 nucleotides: TGTGCCAGCAGTGAAAACCCCTTCTCTGGAAACACCATATATTTT. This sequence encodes CASSENPFSGNTIYF.

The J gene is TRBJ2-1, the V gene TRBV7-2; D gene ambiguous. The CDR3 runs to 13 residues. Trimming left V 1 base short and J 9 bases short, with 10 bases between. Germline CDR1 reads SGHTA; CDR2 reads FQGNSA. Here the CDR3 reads CASSLEYFGEQFF. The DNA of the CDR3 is TGTGCCAGCAGCTTAGAGTATTTCGGTGAGCAGTTCTTC.

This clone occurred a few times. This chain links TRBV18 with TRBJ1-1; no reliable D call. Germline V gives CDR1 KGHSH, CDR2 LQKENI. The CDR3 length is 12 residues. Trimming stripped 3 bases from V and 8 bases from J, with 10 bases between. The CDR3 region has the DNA TGTGCCAGCTCACCGGGGAGACTAGAAGCTTTCTTT. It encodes CASSPGRLEAFF.

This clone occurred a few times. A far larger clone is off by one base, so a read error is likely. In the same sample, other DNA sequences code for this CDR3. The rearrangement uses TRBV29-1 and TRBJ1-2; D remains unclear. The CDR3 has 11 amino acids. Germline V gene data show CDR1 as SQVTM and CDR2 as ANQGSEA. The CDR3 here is CSESSNYGYTF. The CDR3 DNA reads TGCAGCGAGTCCTCAAACTATGGCTACACATTC.

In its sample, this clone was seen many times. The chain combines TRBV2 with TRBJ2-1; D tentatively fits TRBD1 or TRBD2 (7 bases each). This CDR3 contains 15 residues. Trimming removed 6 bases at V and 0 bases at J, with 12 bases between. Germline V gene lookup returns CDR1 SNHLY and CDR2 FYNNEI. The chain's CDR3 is CASRQGGSSYNEQFF. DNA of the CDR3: TGTGCCAGCAGGCAGGGGGGGTCCTCCTACAATGAGCAGTTCTTC.

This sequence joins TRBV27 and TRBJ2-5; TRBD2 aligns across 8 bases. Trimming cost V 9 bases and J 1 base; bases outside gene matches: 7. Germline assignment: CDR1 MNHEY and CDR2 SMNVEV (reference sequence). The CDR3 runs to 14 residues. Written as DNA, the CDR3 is TGTGCCAGTATGCCCACTAGCGGCCAAGAGACCCAGTACTTC. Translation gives CASMPTSGQETQYF.

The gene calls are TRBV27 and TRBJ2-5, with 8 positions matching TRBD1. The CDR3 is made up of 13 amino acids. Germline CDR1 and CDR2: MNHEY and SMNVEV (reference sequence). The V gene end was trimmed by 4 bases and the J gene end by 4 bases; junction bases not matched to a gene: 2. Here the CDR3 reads CASSYGQGETQYF. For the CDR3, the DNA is TGTGCCAGCAGTTACGGACAGGGAGAGACCCAGTACTTC.

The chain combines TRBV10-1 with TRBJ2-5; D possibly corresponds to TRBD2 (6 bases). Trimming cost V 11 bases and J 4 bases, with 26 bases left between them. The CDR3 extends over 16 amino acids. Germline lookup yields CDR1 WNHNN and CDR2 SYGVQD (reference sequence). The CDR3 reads CAFHARAREDGETQYF. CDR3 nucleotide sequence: TGCGCCTTCCATGCCAGGGCGCGGGAAGACGGAGAGACCCAGTACTTC.

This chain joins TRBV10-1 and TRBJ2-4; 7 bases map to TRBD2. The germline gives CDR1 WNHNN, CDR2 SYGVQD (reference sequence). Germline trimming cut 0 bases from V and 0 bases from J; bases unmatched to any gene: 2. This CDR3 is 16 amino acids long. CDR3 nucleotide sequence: TGCGCCAGCAGTGAGTCGGGGGGGGGAGCCAAAAACATTCAGTACTTC. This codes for CASSESGGGAKNIQYF.

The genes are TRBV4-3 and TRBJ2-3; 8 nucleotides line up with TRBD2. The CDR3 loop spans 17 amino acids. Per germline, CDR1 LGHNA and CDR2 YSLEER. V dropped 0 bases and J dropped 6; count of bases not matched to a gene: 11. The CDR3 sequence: CASSQEAAGVVSDTQYF. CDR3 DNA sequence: TGCGCCAGCAGCCAAGAGGCAGCGGGAGTGGTGAGCGATACGCAGTATTTT.

CDR3 sequence: CAISELTTGGRRLAYNEQFF. The CDR3 coding sequence is TGTGCCATCAGTGAGCTGACTACGGGCGGGAGGCGACTGGCCTACAATGAGCAGTTCTTC. The chain joins TRBV10-3 to TRBJ2-1; 8 positions match TRBD2. V trimming: 2 bases; J trimming: 2 bases; junction bases outside the gene matches: 17. The length of the CDR3 is 20 residues. Germline V gives CDR1 ENHRY, CDR2 SYGVKD.